This T cell receptor beta chain came from a study of T cell changes during pregnancy in multiple sclerosis. The table came from immunoSEQ multiplex PCR; TCRdb's copy has only in-frame clones and leaves some out. The sample carries about 32,000 clones, about 92% recorded once. The V gene end was trimmed by 5 bases and the J gene end by 2 bases; junction bases not matched to a gene: 11. Germline CDR1 SGHTA, CDR2 FQGNSA. The CDR3 totals 17 residues. This chain links TRBV7-2 with TRBJ2-4; 8 bases agree with TRBD2. The receptor comes from a female donor with multiple sclerosis, enrolled in a pregnancy study. The starting material was CD8+ T cells from peripheral blood mononuclear cells, obtained in the first trimester of pregnancy. Here the CDR3 DNA reads TGTGCCAGCAGCCCTTTCGCGGGAGGCCTGACCAAAAACATTCAGTACTTC. Translated, it gives CASSPFAGGLTKNIQYF. The full variable domain, with the rest looked up from reference TRBV7-2 and TRBJ2-4, is GAGVSQSPSNKVTEKGKDVELRCDPISGHTALYWYRQSLGQGLEFLIYFQGNSAPDKSGLPSDRFSAERTGGSVSTLTIQRTQQEDSAVYLCASSPFAGGLTKNIQYFGAGTRLSVL.